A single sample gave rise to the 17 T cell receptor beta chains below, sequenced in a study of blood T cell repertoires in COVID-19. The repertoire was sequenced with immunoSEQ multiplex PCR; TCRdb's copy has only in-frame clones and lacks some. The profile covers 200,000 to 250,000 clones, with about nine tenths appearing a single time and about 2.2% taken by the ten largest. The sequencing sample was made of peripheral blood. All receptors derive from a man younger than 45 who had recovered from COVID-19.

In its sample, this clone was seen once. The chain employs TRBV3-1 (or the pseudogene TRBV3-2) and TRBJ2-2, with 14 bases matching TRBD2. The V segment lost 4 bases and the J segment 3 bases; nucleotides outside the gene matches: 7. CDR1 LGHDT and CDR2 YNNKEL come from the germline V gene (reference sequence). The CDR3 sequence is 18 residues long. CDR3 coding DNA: TGTGCCAGCAGCCGAATGACTAGCGGGGGGGATTACACCGGGGAGCTGTTTTTT. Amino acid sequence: CASSRMTSGGDYTGELFF.

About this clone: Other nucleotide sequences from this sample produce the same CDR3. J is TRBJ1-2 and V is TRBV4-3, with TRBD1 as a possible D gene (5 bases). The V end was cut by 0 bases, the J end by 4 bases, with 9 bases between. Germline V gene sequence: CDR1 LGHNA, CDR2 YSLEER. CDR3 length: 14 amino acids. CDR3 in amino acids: CASSQDQGSYGYTF. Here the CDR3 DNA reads TGCGCCAGCAGCCAAGATCAGGGTAGCTATGGCTACACCTTC.

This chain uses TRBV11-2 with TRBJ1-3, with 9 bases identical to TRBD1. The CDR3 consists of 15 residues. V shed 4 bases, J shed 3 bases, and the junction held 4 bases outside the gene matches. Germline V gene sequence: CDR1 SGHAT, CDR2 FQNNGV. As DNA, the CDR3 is TGTGCCAGCAGCTCGGGACAGGGCTTTGGAAACACCATATATTTT. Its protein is CASSSGQGFGNTIYF.

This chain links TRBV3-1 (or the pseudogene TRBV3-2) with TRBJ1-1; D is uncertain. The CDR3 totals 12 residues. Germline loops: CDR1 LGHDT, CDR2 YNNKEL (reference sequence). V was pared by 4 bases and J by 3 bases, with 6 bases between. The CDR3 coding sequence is TGTGCCAGCAGCCGGAGGTACACTGAAGCTTTCTTT. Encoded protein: CASSRRYTEAFF.

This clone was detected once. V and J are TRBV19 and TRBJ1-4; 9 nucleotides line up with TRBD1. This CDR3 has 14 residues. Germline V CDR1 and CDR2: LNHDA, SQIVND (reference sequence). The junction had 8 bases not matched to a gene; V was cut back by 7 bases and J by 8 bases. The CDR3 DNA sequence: TGTGCCAGTACCCAAACAGGGGGCGCGGAAAAACTGTTTTTT. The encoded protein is CASTQTGGAEKLFF.

CDR3: CASSAPGLAGDTQYF. As DNA, the CDR3 is TGTGCCAGCAGCGCCCCGGGACTAGCGGGGGATACGCAGTATTTT. The chain couples TRBV11-2 to TRBJ2-3; 13 nucleotides agree with TRBD2. Trimming at V came to 5 bases and at J to 6 bases, leaving 5 bases not matched to a gene. The CDR3 sequence is 15 residues long. The V gene's germline CDR1 is SGHAT and CDR2 FQNNGV.

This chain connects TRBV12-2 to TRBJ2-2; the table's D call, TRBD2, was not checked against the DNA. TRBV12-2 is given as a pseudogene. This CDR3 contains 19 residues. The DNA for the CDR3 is TGTGCAAGTCGCTACCACGGACTAGCGGGGCCAGCCGGGACCGGGGAGCTGTTTTTT. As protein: CASRYHGLAGPAGTGELFF.

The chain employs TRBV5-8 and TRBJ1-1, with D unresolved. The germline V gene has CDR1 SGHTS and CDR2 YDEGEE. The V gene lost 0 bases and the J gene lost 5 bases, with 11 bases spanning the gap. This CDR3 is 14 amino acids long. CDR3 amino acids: CASSLASRWTEAFF. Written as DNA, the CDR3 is TGTGCCAGCAGCTTGGCCTCCCGGTGGACTGAAGCTTTCTTT.

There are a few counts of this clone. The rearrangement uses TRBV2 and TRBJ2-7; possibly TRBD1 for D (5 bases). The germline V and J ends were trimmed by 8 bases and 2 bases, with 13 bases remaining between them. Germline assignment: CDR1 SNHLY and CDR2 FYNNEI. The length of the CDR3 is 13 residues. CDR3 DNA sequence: TGTGCCAGCGGGGCGTTTTCCGCCTACGAGCAGTACTTC. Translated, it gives CASGAFSAYEQYF.

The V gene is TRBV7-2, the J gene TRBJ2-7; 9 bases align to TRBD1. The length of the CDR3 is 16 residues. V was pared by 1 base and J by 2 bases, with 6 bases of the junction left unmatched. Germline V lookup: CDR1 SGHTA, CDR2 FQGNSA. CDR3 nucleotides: TGTGCCAGCAGCTTAGTAGGTGGGACAGGGCCCTACGAGCAGTACTTC. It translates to CASSLVGGTGPYEQYF.

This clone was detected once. The CDR3 loop reads CASSSGGSPYNEQFF. For the CDR3, the DNA is TGCGCCAGCAGCTCAGGGGGGTCCCCCTACAATGAGCAGTTCTTC. The genes are TRBV5-1 and TRBJ2-1, with D possibly matching TRBD1 (7 bases). This CDR3 spans 15 amino acids. Trimming took off 3 bases at V and 2 bases at J, with 12 bases between the two ends. Germline V gene sequence: CDR1 SGHRS, CDR2 YFSETQ. Full variable domain (missing parts from reference TRBV5-1 and TRBJ2-1): KAGVTQTPRYLIKTRGQQVTLSCSPISGHRSVSWYQQTPGQGLQFLFEYFSETQRNKGNFPGRFSGRQFSNSRSEMNVSTLELGDSALYLCASSSGGSPYNEQFFGPGTRLTVL.

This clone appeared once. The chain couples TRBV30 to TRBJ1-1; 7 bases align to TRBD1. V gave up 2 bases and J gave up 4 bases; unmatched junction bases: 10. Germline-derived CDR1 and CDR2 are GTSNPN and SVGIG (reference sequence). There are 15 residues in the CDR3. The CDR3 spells CAWSLVGGGGTEAFF. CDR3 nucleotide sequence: TGTGCCTGGAGTCTTGTAGGGGGCGGAGGCACTGAAGCTTTCTTT.

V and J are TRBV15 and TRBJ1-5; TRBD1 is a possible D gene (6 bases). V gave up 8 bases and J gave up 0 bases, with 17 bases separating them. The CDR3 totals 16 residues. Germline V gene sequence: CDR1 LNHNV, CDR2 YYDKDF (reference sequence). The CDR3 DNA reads TGTGCCACCGCCAATACAGGGTCCCCTAGCAATCAGCCCCAGCATTTT. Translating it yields CATANTGSPSNQPQHF.

The CDR3 bases are TGTGCCAGCAGTACAGGGATTCCTCAGCCCCAGCATTTT. This translates into CASSTGIPQPQHF. V usage is TRBV6-2 or TRBV6-3 and J usage is TRBJ1-5; a weak D match, TRBD1 (6 bases). In germline, CDR1 is MNHEY, CDR2 SVGEGT. V was shortened by 5 bases and J by 6 bases, with 11 bases between the two germline ends. CDR3 length equals 13 residues.

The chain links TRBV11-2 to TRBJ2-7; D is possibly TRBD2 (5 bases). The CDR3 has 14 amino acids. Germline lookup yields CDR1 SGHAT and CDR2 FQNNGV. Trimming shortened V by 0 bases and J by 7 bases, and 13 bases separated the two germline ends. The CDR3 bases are TGTGCCAGCAGCTTAGAGGGCGGGCGCGGGGAGCAGTACTTC. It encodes CASSLEGGRGEQYF.

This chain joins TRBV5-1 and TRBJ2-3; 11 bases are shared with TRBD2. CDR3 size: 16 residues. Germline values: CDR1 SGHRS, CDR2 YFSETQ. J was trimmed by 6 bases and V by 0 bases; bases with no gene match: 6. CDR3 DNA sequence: TGCGCCAGCAGCTTGGGACTAGCGGGGTACCAGGATACGCAGTATTTT. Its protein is CASSLGLAGYQDTQYF.

CDR3 in amino acids: CASSLGTGGETGELFF. The CDR3 nucleotides read TGTGCCAGCAGCTTAGGGACAGGGGGAGAAACCGGGGAGCTGTTTTTT. V gene TRBV11-3 combines with J gene TRBJ2-2; 10 nucleotides agree with TRBD1. From germline, CDR1 is SGHNT and CDR2 YENEEA. This CDR3 region has 16 residues. J was trimmed by 5 bases and V by 1 base; bases with no gene match: 4.